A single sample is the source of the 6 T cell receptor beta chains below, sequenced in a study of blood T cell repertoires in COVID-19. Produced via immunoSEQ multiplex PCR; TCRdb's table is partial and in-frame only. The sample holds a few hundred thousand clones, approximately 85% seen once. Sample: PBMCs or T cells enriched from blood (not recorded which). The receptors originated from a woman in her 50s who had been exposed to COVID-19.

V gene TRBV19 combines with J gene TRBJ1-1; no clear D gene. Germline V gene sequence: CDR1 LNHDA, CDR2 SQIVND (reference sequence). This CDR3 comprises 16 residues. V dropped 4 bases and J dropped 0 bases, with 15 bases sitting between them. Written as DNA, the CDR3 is TGTGCCAGTAGTACCAGACGGGCGGGCATGAACACTGAAGCTTTCTTT. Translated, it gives CASSTRRAGMNTEAFF.

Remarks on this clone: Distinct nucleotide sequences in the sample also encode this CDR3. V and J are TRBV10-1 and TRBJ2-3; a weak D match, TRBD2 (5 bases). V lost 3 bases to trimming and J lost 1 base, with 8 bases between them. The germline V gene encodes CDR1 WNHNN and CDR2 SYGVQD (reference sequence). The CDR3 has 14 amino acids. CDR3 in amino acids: CASSDDGGTDTQYF. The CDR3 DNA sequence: TGCGCCAGCAGTGATGACGGGGGCACAGATACGCAGTATTTT.

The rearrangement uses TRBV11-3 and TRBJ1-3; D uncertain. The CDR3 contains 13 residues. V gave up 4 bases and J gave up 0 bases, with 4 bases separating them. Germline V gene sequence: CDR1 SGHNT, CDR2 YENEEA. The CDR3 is CASSWSSGNTIYF. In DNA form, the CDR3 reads TGTGCCAGCAGCTGGAGCTCTGGAAACACCATATATTTT.

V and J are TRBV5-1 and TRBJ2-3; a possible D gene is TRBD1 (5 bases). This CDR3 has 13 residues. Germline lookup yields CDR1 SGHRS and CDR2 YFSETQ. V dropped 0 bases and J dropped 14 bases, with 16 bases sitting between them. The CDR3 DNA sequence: TGCGCCAGCAGCTTGGGCGACAGCCGCCCCCCGTATTTT. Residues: CASSLGDSRPPYF.

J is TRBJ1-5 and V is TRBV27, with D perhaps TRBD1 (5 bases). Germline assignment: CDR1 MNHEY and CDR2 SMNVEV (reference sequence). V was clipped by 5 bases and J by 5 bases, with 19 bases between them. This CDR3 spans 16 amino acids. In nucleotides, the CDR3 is TGTGCCAGCAGTCCCTCGCCGACAGACCACTATCAGCCCCAGCATTTT. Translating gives CASSPSPTDHYQPQHF.

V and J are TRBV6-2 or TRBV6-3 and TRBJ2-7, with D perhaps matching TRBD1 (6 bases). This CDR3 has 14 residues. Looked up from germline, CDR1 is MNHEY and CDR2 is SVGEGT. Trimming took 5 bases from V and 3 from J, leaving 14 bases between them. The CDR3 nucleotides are TGTGCCAGCAGTCTACAGGGCCAATTCTACGAGCAGTACTTC. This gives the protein CASSLQGQFYEQYF.